One sample yielded the 32 T cell receptor beta chains listed below, sequenced in a study of shared clonotypes between healthy human individuals. The table came from immunoSEQ multiplex PCR; TCRdb's copy has only in-frame clones and leaves some out. This table holds roughly 300,000 clones, about nine tenths found once. Sequenced: memory CD8+ T cells sorted from blood. The sample's subset: CD45RO+ cells pooled with CCR7-negative TemRA cells. These TCRs come from a man between 18 and 29 years old in good health.

This clone was detected only once. The chain recombines TRBV11-2 with TRBJ1-4; no firm D call. V was trimmed by 5 bases and J by 7 bases, leaving 17 bases between them. Germline loops: CDR1 SGHAT, CDR2 FQNNGV. There are 15 residues in the CDR3. In nucleotides, the CDR3 is TGTGCCAGCAGCCCCTCCGGGGAGGTGGGTGAAAAACTGTTTTTT. Protein sequence: CASSPSGEVGEKLFF.

The chain has TRBV4-1 and TRBJ1-6, with D possibly being TRBD1 (5 bases). Between the trimmed V and J ends, which lost 0 bases and 7 bases, there was a span of 13 bases. The CDR3 contains 16 residues. Per the germline V gene, CDR1 is MGHRA and CDR2 is YSYEKL. The CDR3 is CASSQEPGLGNSPLHF. The CDR3 DNA reads as TGCGCCAGCAGCCAAGAACCGGGACTGGGGAATTCACCCCTCCACTTT.

The chain recombines TRBV14 with TRBJ2-7; D is uncertain. The CDR3 spans 14 residues. The germline gives CDR1 SGHDN, CDR2 FVKESK. V was shortened by 0 bases and J by 3 bases, with 9 bases between the two germline ends. CDR3 nucleotides: TGTGCCAGCAGCCAAGAGATGGACGGCTACGAGCAGTACTTC. It yields the protein CASSQEMDGYEQYF.

V usage is TRBV21-1 and J usage is TRBJ2-7; the D call in the table, TRBD1, was not verified against the DNA. TRBV21-1 is given as a pseudogene. The CDR3 consists of 16 residues. The CDR3 region has the DNA TGTGCCAGCAGCCAAGACAGGGACCGAGGCTCCTACGAGCAGTACTTC. Translating it yields CASSQDRDRGSYEQYF.

The V call is TRBV5-1, the J call TRBJ2-3, with TRBD2 as a possible D gene (5 bases). The CDR3 has 15 residues. V was shortened by 2 bases and J by 4 bases, with 14 bases between the two germline ends. Germline V gene lookup returns CDR1 SGHRS and CDR2 YFSETQ. The CDR3 here is CASSFRTHGADTQYF. The DNA for the CDR3 is TGCGCCAGCAGCTTTAGGACTCACGGGGCAGATACGCAGTATTTT.

The gene calls are TRBV28 and TRBJ2-3; D remains unclear. The V gene's germline CDR1 is MDHEN and CDR2 SYDVKM. The CDR3 runs to 15 residues. V was trimmed by 4 bases and J by 1 base, leaving 12 bases between them. CDR3 sequence (DNA): TGTGCCAGCAGTTGGATGGCCGCCGGCACAGATACGCAGTATTTT. Translating gives CASSWMAAGTDTQYF.

Only one count was recorded for this clone. CDR3 amino acids: CASSLVAGEGTDTQYF. DNA of the CDR3: TGTGCCAGCAGCTTAGTGGCGGGAGAGGGGACAGATACGCAGTATTTT. The genes are TRBV11-2 and TRBJ2-3, with 7 bases aligning to TRBD2. The CDR3 is 16 residues long. Trimming removed 1 base from V and 3 bases from J; junction bases left unmatched: 7. Germline V gene lookup returns CDR1 SGHAT and CDR2 FQNNGV.

The CDR3 DNA reads TGTGCCAGCAGCTTAGCCGGGACCGCGGGAGAGACCCAGTACTTC. Protein: CASSLAGTAGETQYF. This rearrangement joins TRBV7-2 to TRBJ2-5; D possibly matches TRBD1 or TRBD2 (5 bases each). The CDR3 has 15 amino acids. V lost 0 bases to trimming and J lost 4 bases, with 12 bases between them. Germline V CDR1 and CDR2: SGHTA, FQGNSA.

The chain has TRBV10-3 and TRBJ1-4; D is uncertain. Germline assignment: CDR1 ENHRY and CDR2 SYGVKD. The CDR3 is 16 residues long. The V gene lost 5 bases and the J gene lost 0 bases, with 13 bases spanning the gap. The CDR3 spells CAISYELQSTNEKLFF. CDR3 nucleotides: TGTGCCATCAGTTACGAGCTTCAGTCAACTAATGAAAAACTGTTTTTT.

The chain's CDR3 is CASGIDEGDTQYF. The CDR3 nucleotides are TGTGCCAGCGGAATAGACGAGGGGGATACGCAGTATTTT. The V and J genes are TRBV6-5 and TRBJ2-3, with D perhaps TRBD1 or TRBD2 (5 bases each). Trimming stripped 8 bases from V and 6 bases from J, with 15 bases between. Germline assignment: CDR1 MNHEY and CDR2 SVGAGI. The CDR3 extends over 13 amino acids.

The rearrangement uses TRBV27 and TRBJ2-1; D is unresolved. The CDR3 runs 15 residues. The ends were cut back, 2 bases at V and 7 bases at J, with 15 bases in the middle. Per the germline V gene, CDR1 is MNHEY and CDR2 is SMNVEV (reference sequence). CDR3 protein: CASSLLGGFWNEQFF. Written as DNA, the CDR3 is TGTGCCAGCAGTTTACTTGGTGGGTTTTGGAATGAGCAGTTCTTC.

The V call is TRBV5-1, the J call TRBJ2-3; D gene ambiguous. This CDR3 is built from 13 residues. With 2 bases removed from V and 3 bases from J, the gap between germline ends came to 7 bases. CDR1 and CDR2 from the germline V gene are SGHRS and YFSETQ. DNA of the CDR3: TGCGCCAGCAGCTTTCTCCGGACAGATACGCAGTATTTT. It specifies CASSFLRTDTQYF.

With respect to this clone: The same CDR3 arises from other DNA sequences in this sample as well. This chain links TRBV6-1 with TRBJ2-7; the D gene is possibly TRBD2 (5 bases). CDR1 is MNHNS and CDR2 is SASEGT in the germline V gene. Trimming removed 3 bases from V and 5 bases from J, with 8 bases in between. The CDR3 length is 12 residues. Written as DNA, the CDR3 is TGTGCCAGCAGTGACCCCGGGAACGAGCAGTACTTC. It yields the protein CASSDPGNEQYF.

The chain is built from TRBV27 and TRBJ2-6; D not resolved. V was clipped by 0 bases and J by 0 bases, with 3 bases between them. CDR1 and CDR2 from the germline V gene are MNHEY and SMNVEV (reference sequence). CDR3 length equals 15 residues. The CDR3, as DNA: TGTGCCAGCAGTTTATCGAACTCTGGGGCCAACGTCCTGACTTTC. This encodes CASSLSNSGANVLTF.

The chain couples TRBV27 to TRBJ2-3, with a tentative D call TRBD1 (5 bases). Germline V lookup: CDR1 MNHEY, CDR2 SMNVEV (reference sequence). Deletions cut 2 bases from V and 0 bases from J, with 12 bases between. CDR3 length equals 16 residues. CDR3 sequence (DNA): TGTGCCAGCAGTTTAGGTGTTAGACAGAGCACAGATACGCAGTATTTT. Translation gives CASSLGVRQSTDTQYF.

V and J are TRBV6-1 and TRBJ2-5; the D gene is possibly TRBD1 (5 bases). The V end was cut by 4 bases, the J end by 2 bases, with 20 bases between. This CDR3 has 17 amino acids. The germline gives CDR1 MNHNS, CDR2 SASEGT. DNA of the CDR3: TGTGCCAGCAGTGCATGGACACGGGTGCTGGGGCAAGAGACCCAGTACTTC. Translating it yields CASSAWTRVLGQETQYF.

The chain uses TRBV19 and TRBJ1-2, with D perhaps TRBD1 (5 bases). Germline loops: CDR1 LNHDA, CDR2 SQIVND (reference sequence). CDR3 size: 15 residues. The germline V and J ends were trimmed by 3 bases and 2 bases, with 13 bases remaining between them. This CDR3 is CASSIFGGVNYGYTF. The CDR3, as DNA: TGTGCCAGTAGTATTTTCGGGGGTGTGAACTATGGCTACACCTTC.

This clone showed up just a few times. The chain carries TRBV5-6 and TRBJ1-4, with unresolved D. The length of the CDR3 is 17 residues. Germline V gene lookup returns CDR1 SGHDT and CDR2 YYEEEE. Trimming left V 0 bases short and J 4 bases short, with 16 bases between. Here the CDR3 reads CASSLALADTINEKLFF. CDR3 coding DNA: TGTGCCAGCAGCTTGGCCTTAGCCGACACGATTAATGAAAAACTGTTTTTT. Filled out from reference TRBV5-6 and TRBJ1-4, the complete variable domain reads DAGVTQSPTHLIKTRGQQVTLRCSPKSGHDTVSWYQQALGQGPQFIFQYYEEEERQRGNFPDRFSGHQFPNYSSELNVNALLLGDSALYLCASSLALADTINEKLFFGSGTQLSVL.

CDR3 in DNA: TGTGCCAGCAGTGAGGTAAAGGGGACCTATGGCTACACCTTC. As protein: CASSEVKGTYGYTF. The gene calls are TRBV6-1 and TRBJ1-2; tentative D call: TRBD1 (5 bases). Germline V gives CDR1 MNHNS, CDR2 SASEGT. Between the trimmed V and J ends, which lost 3 bases and 4 bases, there was a span of 12 bases. CDR3 size: 14 residues.

CDR3: CAWRSGYYYEQYF. CDR3 DNA: TGTGCCTGGAGAAGCGGGTACTACTACGAGCAGTACTTC. The V call is TRBV30, the J call TRBJ2-7; TRBD2 is a possible D gene (6 bases). This CDR3 has 13 residues. Trimming cost V 3 bases and J 3 bases, with 12 bases left between them. The germline gives CDR1 GTSNPN, CDR2 SVGIG (reference sequence).

This clone came up once. The gene calls are TRBV6-4 and TRBJ1-1; TRBD1 matches at 9 bases. With V trimmed by 7 bases and J by 4 bases, 10 bases remained unmatched. There are 15 residues in the CDR3. CDR1 and CDR2 (germline): MRHNA, SNTAGT. The CDR3 DNA follows: TGTGCCAGCACGGGACAGGGAAAAGTAAGCACTGAAGCTTTCTTT. Amino acids: CASTGQGKVSTEAFF.

The chain links TRBV29-1 to TRBJ1-1; TRBD1 is a possible D gene (6 bases). This CDR3 has 12 amino acids. Trimming removed 7 bases from V and 3 bases from J, with 12 bases in between. Germline values: CDR1 SQVTM, CDR2 ANQGSEA. This chain's CDR3 is CSGHRGHTEAFF. The CDR3 DNA reads TGCAGCGGCCATCGGGGGCACACTGAAGCTTTCTTT.

The chain is built from TRBV4-3 and TRBJ2-1; D is ambiguous. V was pared by 1 base and J by 4 bases, with 14 bases between. This CDR3 region has 16 residues. Germline CDR1 and CDR2: LGHNA and YSLEER. The CDR3 spells CASSQGQHTTYNEQFF. DNA for the CDR3: TGCGCCAGCAGCCAAGGCCAGCACACCACTTACAATGAGCAGTTCTTC.

The V call is TRBV18, the J call TRBJ1-4; D call uncertain. V lost 1 base, J lost 7 bases, and 13 bases lay in between. Germline CDR1 KGHSH, CDR2 LQKENI. The CDR3 covers 15 residues. This chain's CDR3 is CASSPRVRGPEKLFF. The CDR3, as DNA: TGTGCCAGCTCACCACGGGTCCGTGGCCCTGAAAAACTGTTTTTT.

The rearrangement uses TRBV7-9 and TRBJ2-3; TRBD2 aligns across 7 bases. V was clipped by 11 bases and J by 6 bases; unmatched bases: 14. Germline CDR1 reads SEHNR; CDR2 reads FQNEAQ (reference sequence). The CDR3 is made up of 14 amino acids. CDR3 region: CAGGTPGRADTQYF. The CDR3 nucleotides read TGTGCCGGGGGGACCCCGGGGAGGGCGGATACGCAGTATTTT.

In its sample, this clone was seen once. The chain combines TRBV6-6 with TRBJ2-1, with 9 bases matching TRBD1. The CDR3 is made up of 15 amino acids. Germline V gene data show CDR1 as MNHNY and CDR2 as SVGAGI (reference sequence). The ends lost 6 bases at V and 6 bases at J; junction bases unmatched: 9. CDR3 amino acids: CASRARDRVSNEQFF. As DNA, the CDR3 is TGTGCCAGCAGGGCCCGGGACAGGGTTTCCAATGAGCAGTTCTTC.

The J gene is TRBJ1-1, the V gene TRBV9, with TRBD1 as a possible D gene (5 bases). This CDR3 region has 19 residues. Germline V gene lookup returns CDR1 SGDLS and CDR2 YYNGEE. V gave up 0 bases and J gave up 3 bases, with 24 bases separating them. The DNA for the CDR3 is TGTGCCAGCAGCGTAGATGAGGGGCAGGGTGTCCCTGAGGACACTGAAGCTTTCTTT. As protein: CASSVDEGQGVPEDTEAFF.

The CDR3 here is CASSPSTGEANTEAFF. The CDR3 DNA sequence: TGTGCCAGCAGCCCGTCGACAGGGGAGGCGAACACTGAAGCTTTCTTT. This sequence joins TRBV27 and TRBJ1-1; 8 bases align to TRBD1. The CDR3 spans 16 residues. J was trimmed by 1 base and V by 6 bases; bases with no gene match: 10. CDR1 is MNHEY and CDR2 is SMNVEV in the germline V gene (reference sequence).

V is TRBV5-1 and J is TRBJ2-7; D is ambiguous. This CDR3 contains 13 residues. The V end lost 6 bases, the J end lost 1 base, and 11 bases lay between the germline ends. Germline V lookup: CDR1 SGHRS, CDR2 YFSETQ. CDR3 coding DNA: TGCGCCAGCACCGGGCCCTCGTCCTACGAGCAGTACTTC. Translating it yields CASTGPSSYEQYF.

This clone has a count of ten or more. V and J are TRBV6-4 and TRBJ2-3, with D hard to call. V was clipped by 2 bases and J by 2 bases, with 5 bases between them. The CDR3 has 13 amino acids. CDR1 is MRHNA and CDR2 is SNTAGT in the germline V gene. The CDR3 nucleotides are TGTGCCAGCAGTGACAGGGCCACAGATACGCAGTATTTT. Protein product: CASSDRATDTQYF.

The rearrangement joins TRBV6-7 to TRBJ2-3; D may be TRBD2 (6 bases). TRBV6-7 is filed as an ORF, its function uncertain. CDR3 size: 14 residues. Trimming took off 2 bases at V and 5 bases at J, with 11 bases between the two ends. The CDR3 loop is CASSYERVRDTQYF. CDR3 DNA sequence: TGTGCCAGCAGTTACGAGCGGGTTCGAGATACGCAGTATTTT.

The chain couples TRBV2 to TRBJ2-4; D gene ambiguous. Germline V gene sequence: CDR1 SNHLY, CDR2 FYNNEI. The CDR3 sequence is 13 residues long. V dropped 8 bases and J dropped 1 base, with 9 bases sitting between them. The CDR3 DNA sequence: TGTGCCAGCGAGGAAATTGCCAAAAACATTCAGTACTTC. Its translation: CASEEIAKNIQYF.